The present entry profiles one TCR beta chain with its context. Antigen unknown. Here immunoSEQ multiplex PCR was the method, and the copy in TCRdb shows in-frame clones only, minus some. The sample carries 7,000 to 9,500 clones, approximately 84% recorded once. These data belong to a study of OX40 agonist ivuxolimab in advanced cancers. Study as a whole: Intravenous ivuxolimab at 0.01 to 10 mg/kg was given to patients every 2 weeks. Previous treatment with anti-PD-1, anti-PD-L1 or anti-CTLA-4 therapy was allowed; about 40% had received some. General study results and limits: At 0.1 to 3.0 mg/kg and by week 6, clonal expansion occurred in CD4+ and CD8+ blood T cells.

The material sequenced was CD4+ or CD8+ T cells sorted from blood, taken in a trial of the OX40 agonist ivuxolimab. This receptor was identified in an adult with an advanced solid tumor such as melanoma, head and neck, liver or kidney cancer.

The CDR3 DNA reads TGTGCCAGCGGATGGCCCCGGGCTAGTTACAATGAGCAGTTCTTC. Amino acid sequence: CASGWPRASYNEQFF. The V call is TRBV28, the J call TRBJ2-1; D uncertain. Deletions cut 8 bases from V and 4 bases from J, with 18 bases between. The CDR3 sequence is 15 residues long. Looked up from germline, CDR1 is MDHEN and CDR2 is SYDVKM.